These 20 T cell receptor beta chains originate from one sample sequenced in a study of beta chain features in type 1 diabetes. No antigen has been identified for these receptors. The investigators reverse transcribed all of the isolated RNA, so they sequenced expressed TCRB transcripts. The data were produced by immunoSEQ multiplex PCR, yet TCRdb's version contains in-frame clones alone and is incomplete. The sample records around 25,000 clones, roughly 66% being singletons. Study-wide results and limits: Shorter TCRB CDR3s, moderately but significantly so, were found in Type 1 diabetes patients in all four CD4+ subsets.

The sequenced material came from Tregs from blood. These receptor sequences come from a man younger than 35 with type 1 diabetes.

Only a few counts were recorded for this clone. V gene TRBV18 combines with J gene TRBJ2-7; the D is unclear. Trimming removed 2 bases from V and 4 bases from J, with 15 bases in between. The CDR3 extends over 15 amino acids. The V gene's germline CDR1 is KGHSH and CDR2 LQKENI. The CDR3 nucleotides read TGTGCCAGCTCACCAGAAGACCGGGTAAGGTACGAGCAGTACTTC. Its protein product is CASSPEDRVRYEQYF.

V is TRBV28 and J is TRBJ1-2; perhaps TRBD1 as D (5 bases). Germline-derived CDR1 and CDR2 are MDHEN and SYDVKM. V was cut by 7 bases and J by 5 bases, with 11 bases left in between. The CDR3 contains 12 residues. The CDR3 reads CASTGRIYGYTF. The CDR3 DNA is TGTGCCAGCACAGGGAGGATTTATGGCTACACCTTC.

This chain joins TRBV7-9 and TRBJ1-2; D remains unclear. Germline CDR1 and CDR2: SEHNR and FQNEAQ (reference sequence). The ends were cut back, 1 base at V and 12 bases at J, with 9 bases in the middle. The CDR3 is 11 amino acids. CDR3 coding DNA: TGTGCCAGCAGCTTAGGAGGGATCCACACCTTC. This translates into CASSLGGIHTF.

V and J are TRBV5-1 and TRBJ2-3, with D possibly matching TRBD2 (6 bases). Trimming cost V 7 bases and J 2 bases, with 14 bases left between them. Germline lookup yields CDR1 SGHRS and CDR2 YFSETQ. The CDR3 sequence is 14 residues long. CDR3 sequence: CASLRDSVTDTQYF. The CDR3 DNA reads TGCGCCAGCCTCCGGGACTCCGTCACAGATACGCAGTATTTT.

The CDR3 region is CASRSLAGVYNEQFF. In nucleotides, the CDR3 is TGCGCCAGCAGAAGTTTAGCGGGAGTATACAATGAGCAGTTCTTC. The chain recombines TRBV10-2 with TRBJ2-1, with 9 nucleotides matching TRBD2. V lost 6 bases and J lost 4; bases outside the gene matches: 7. The CDR3 extends over 15 amino acids. Germline V lookup: CDR1 WSHSY, CDR2 SAAADI.

J is TRBJ2-7 and V is TRBV27, with a weak D call TRBD2 (6 bases). This CDR3 comprises 13 residues. The germline V gene has CDR1 MNHEY and CDR2 SMNVEV (reference sequence). V lost 5 bases and J lost 6, with 14 bases in between. As DNA, the CDR3 is TGTGCCAGCAGTCCTCGGAGGGGACTCGAGCAGTACTTC. The encoded protein is CASSPRRGLEQYF.

The genes are TRBV7-7 and TRBJ2-5, with 8 bases matching TRBD2. The CDR3 covers 14 residues. V was pared by 0 bases and J by 5 bases, with 2 bases of the junction left unmatched. Germline-derived CDR1 and CDR2 are SSHAT and FNYEAQ (reference sequence). The DNA of the CDR3 is TGTGCCAGCAGCTTAGCGGGCGGGAGGGAGACCCAGTACTTC. Its protein is CASSLAGGRETQYF.

The CDR3 reads CASRPGGSYNSPLHF. The CDR3 DNA reads as TGTGCCAGCAGGCCCGGGGGGTCGTATAATTCACCCCTCCACTTT. The chain combines TRBV7-2 with TRBJ1-6; D is perhaps TRBD1 (5 bases). This CDR3 contains 15 residues. Looked up from germline, CDR1 is SGHTA and CDR2 is FQGNSA. V gave up 6 bases and J gave up 4 bases, with 13 bases separating them.

The chain couples TRBV5-1 to TRBJ1-4; D perhaps matches TRBD1 (6 bases). The germline V gene has CDR1 SGHRS and CDR2 YFSETQ. Trimming shortened V by 3 bases and J by 0 bases, and 9 bases separated the two germline ends. The CDR3 covers 15 residues. DNA for the CDR3: TGCGCCAGCAGCTGGGGGGGCGCAACTAATGAAAAACTGTTTTTT. Protein: CASSWGGATNEKLFF.

This clone came up once. The chain joins TRBV10-2 to TRBJ2-7; TRBD1 matches at 9 bases. V lost 6 bases to trimming and J lost 0 bases; unmatched junction nucleotides: 12. The CDR3 sequence is 17 residues long. Germline V lookup: CDR1 WSHSY, CDR2 SAAADI. The CDR3 DNA is TGCGCCAGCAGGGAAAGGTCCGGGACAGGGAGCTCCTACGAGCAGTACTTC. Translation gives CASRERSGTGSSYEQYF.

The chain uses TRBV2 and TRBJ2-2; D is uncertain. The ends were cut back, 3 bases at V and 5 bases at J, with 10 bases in the middle. Germline-derived CDR1 and CDR2 are SNHLY and FYNNEI. There are 14 residues in the CDR3. CDR3 nucleotide sequence: TGTGCCAGCAGTGAGGTGTCCCGGACCGGGGAGCTGTTTTTT. Protein product: CASSEVSRTGELFF.

The chain employs TRBV4-1 and TRBJ2-3, with TRBD2 identical over 11 bases. The germline CDR1 and CDR2 sequences are MGHRA and YSYEKL. CDR3 length: 17 amino acids. With V trimmed by 0 bases and J by 1 base, 3 bases remained unmatched. CDR3 amino acids: CASSQDALAGGTDTQYF. CDR3 nucleotide sequence: TGCGCCAGCAGCCAAGATGCACTAGCGGGGGGCACAGATACGCAGTATTTT.

V is TRBV19 and J is TRBJ2-3; no clear D. This CDR3 comprises 15 residues. The V and J ends lost 5 bases and 0 bases respectively, with 12 bases between them. From germline, CDR1 is LNHDA and CDR2 SQIVND (reference sequence). The CDR3 is CASSFYSGSTDTQYF. The CDR3 DNA sequence: TGTGCCAGTAGTTTTTACTCTGGTAGCACAGATACGCAGTATTTT.

The J gene is TRBJ2-5, the V gene TRBV27; 8 nucleotides line up with TRBD1. V was pared by 0 bases and J by 4 bases, with 10 bases of the junction left unmatched. The V gene's germline CDR1 is MNHEY and CDR2 SMNVEV (reference sequence). The CDR3 has 17 residues. The CDR3 sequence is CASSLSRTGWFGETQYF. The CDR3, as DNA: TGTGCCAGCAGTTTATCGAGGACAGGGTGGTTCGGAGAGACCCAGTACTTC.

The rearrangement links TRBV19 to TRBJ1-5; the D is unclear. The germline CDR1 and CDR2 sequences are LNHDA and SQIVND (reference sequence). Trimming took off 3 bases at V and 7 bases at J, with 13 bases between the two ends. The CDR3 sequence is 14 residues long. The DNA for the CDR3 is TGTGCCAGTAGTATCGCCACCCCGAGGCAGCCCCAGCATTTT. Its translation is CASSIATPRQPQHF.

This clone was seen a few times. The chain combines TRBV7-2 with TRBJ1-6; D is perhaps TRBD1 (5 bases). V was shortened by 5 bases and J by 11 bases, with 10 bases between the two germline ends. Germline assignment: CDR1 SGHTA and CDR2 FQGNSA. This CDR3 region has 12 residues. CDR3 in amino acids: CASSTLGAPLHF. CDR3 nucleotide sequence: TGTGCCAGCAGCACCCTAGGGGCACCCCTCCACTTT.

The chain is built from TRBV10-3 and TRBJ2-3, with 10 bases fitting TRBD2. Germline trimming cut 7 bases from V and 3 bases from J; bases unmatched to any gene: 7. The germline gives CDR1 ENHRY, CDR2 SYGVKD. The CDR3 has 15 amino acids. The CDR3 DNA reads TGTGCCATCAACTCCCTAGCGGGAGCGACAGATACGCAGTATTTT. Translating gives CAINSLAGATDTQYF.

This chain joins TRBV10-3 and TRBJ2-7, with 8 bases lining up with TRBD2. The J segment lost 0 bases and the V segment lost 6 bases, leaving 7 bases of the junction unmatched. This CDR3 region has 15 residues. The germline gives CDR1 ENHRY, CDR2 SYGVKD. CDR3 nucleotides: TGTGCCATCAGGACTAGCGCCTCAGGCTCCTACGAGCAGTACTTC. Its protein is CAIRTSASGSYEQYF.

The V gene is TRBV28, the J gene TRBJ2-5, with TRBD1 identical over 11 bases. The CDR3 is 15 residues long. The V segment lost 3 bases and the J segment 4 bases; nucleotides outside the gene matches: 4. Germline assignment: CDR1 MDHEN and CDR2 SYDVKM. The CDR3 here is CASSLRTGGRETQYF. In DNA, the CDR3 is TGTGCCAGCAGTTTGAGGACAGGGGGCCGAGAGACCCAGTACTTC. Filled out from reference TRBV28 and TRBJ2-5, the complete variable domain reads DVKVTQSSRYLVKRTGEKVFLECVQDMDHENMFWYRQDPGLGLRLIYFSYDVKMKEKGDIPEGYSVSREKKERFSLILESASTNQTSMYLCASSLRTGGRETQYFGPGTRLLVL.

DNA of the CDR3: TGCGCCAGCAGCGCGGACAGGTGGGAGACCCAGTACTTC. Encoded protein: CASSADRWETQYF. The rearrangement uses TRBV5-1 and TRBJ2-5; TRBD1 matches 7 bases. With V trimmed by 4 bases and J by 5 bases, 5 bases remained unmatched. The length of the CDR3 is 13 residues. Germline V CDR1 and CDR2: SGHRS, YFSETQ.